The T cell receptor (beta chain) described here comes from a study of radiotherapy plus CTLA-4 blockade in lung cancer (dated by TCRdb to the late 2010s). The study in broad terms: Among the enrolled patients, about 19% had an objective response, and around 31% reached disease control. The study at large found these results: The strongest predictors of response were reported to be early dynamic shifts in blood T cell clones along with a rise in serum interferon-beta following radiation. After treatment with radiotherapy and ipilimumab, TCR clones that originated in tumors expanded in peripheral blood.

Libraries were prepared through the immunoSEQ multiplex PCR assay. TCRdb carries this immuneACCESS record with in-frame sequences only. Its versions omit some clonotypes, under half of them owing to an unresolved V gene in the studies checked, with the rest unexplained. Within this sample are nearly 110,000 clones, with over 65% of them counted one time only. The ten most abundant clones make up roughly 2.5% of the sample. With regard to this clone: Its target antigen remains unknown. No quality values exist for individual bases; no much larger clone is one base distant.

The study evaluated CTLA-4 blockade (ipilimumab) given together with focal radiation therapy in patients who had chemo-refractory metastatic non-small-cell lung cancer. Sequencing was performed on peripheral blood, taken from a patient treated with radiotherapy plus ipilimumab. The receptor was derived from a human donor with non-small cell lung cancer that progressed on radiotherapy plus ipilimumab. Some clones in this sample may be carry-over from other donors' samples.

The CDR3 is CASSLSLGREAYEQYF. The DNA reads TGTGCCAGCAGCCTCTCTCTAGGACGGGAAGCCTACGAGCAGTACTTC. The rearrangement joined TRBV7-9 to TRBJ2-5, and perhaps TRBD2 as D gene, on 5 matching bases. The end of the DNA fits TRBJ2-7 better, so the J call may be wrong. CDR1 is given as SEHNR and CDR2 as FQNEAQ, both from the germline V gene (reference sequence). The CDR3 starts with the cysteine, ends with the phenylalanine, and has 16 residues. The read is trimmed to its CDR3 DNA, 48 bases read in frame from base 1.